The next 9 T cell receptor beta chains were all read from a single sample in a study of T cell responses to AZD1222 COVID-19 vaccine. Clones were sequenced by immunoSEQ multiplex PCR, and TCRdb holds only the in-frame ones, with some missing. Of approximately 74,000 clones detected, about nine tenths appear once; the ten largest clones hold about 2.4%. Sequencing was performed on peripheral blood, taken on day 0 of AZD1222 vaccination. These receptors came from an adult in good health.

The chain is built from TRBV9 and TRBJ2-7, with 7 bases matching TRBD1. CDR3 length equals 15 residues. Germline CDR1 and CDR2: SGDLS and YYNGEE. V trimming: 0 bases; J trimming: 2 bases; junction bases outside the gene matches: 5. CDR3 DNA sequence: TGTGCCAGCAGCGTAGGGGACAGCGAAGCCTACGAGCAGTACTTC. This encodes CASSVGDSEAYEQYF.

The chain uses TRBV5-1 and TRBJ1-6; TRBD1 matches at 8 bases. The CDR3 is 13 amino acids. Germline trimming cut 4 bases from V and 8 bases from J; bases unmatched to any gene: 2. CDR1 SGHRS and CDR2 YFSETQ come from the germline V gene. CDR3 sequence: CASSQDRDSPLHF. In DNA form, the CDR3 reads TGCGCCAGCAGCCAGGACAGGGATTCACCCCTCCACTTT.

The chain joins TRBV7-7 to TRBJ2-1; 13 bases align to TRBD2. The CDR3 is 17 residues long. Germline-derived CDR1 and CDR2 are SSHAT and FNYEAQ (reference sequence). V dropped 5 bases and J dropped 6; count of bases not matched to a gene: 10. DNA of the CDR3: TGTGCCAGCAGCCCCGCCTCGACTAGCGGGGGGTTCAATGAGCAGTTCTTC. Translating it yields CASSPASTSGGFNEQFF.

The chain carries TRBV28 and TRBJ1-2; D remains ambiguous. The CDR3 sequence is 10 residues long. The germline CDR1 and CDR2 sequences are MDHEN and SYDVKM. Trimming cost V 6 bases and J 5 bases, with 4 bases left between them. In DNA form, the CDR3 reads TGTGCCAGCAGCGCATATGGCTACACCTTC. Translated, it gives CASSAYGYTF.

This rearrangement joins TRBV7-9 to TRBJ2-5, with TRBD1 identical over 10 bases. CDR3 length: 13 amino acids. Trimming cost V 8 bases and J 3 bases; bases outside gene matches: 3. Germline assignment: CDR1 SEHNR and CDR2 FQNEAQ (reference sequence). In DNA, the CDR3 is TGTGCCAGCGGGGACAGGGGAAAAGAGACCCAGTACTTC. It specifies CASGDRGKETQYF.

CDR3 amino acids: CASSPRDRVFQPQHF. In DNA, the CDR3 is TGTGCCAGCAGTCCCCGGGACAGGGTTTTTCAGCCCCAGCATTTT. This chain links TRBV6-8 with TRBJ1-5; 9 nucleotides match TRBD1. J was trimmed by 6 bases and V by 5 bases; bases with no gene match: 8. This CDR3 is 15 amino acids long. Germline V lookup: CDR1 MNHGY, CDR2 SAAAGT.

This chain joins TRBV10-3 and TRBJ1-5; perhaps TRBD1 as D (5 bases). Germline CDR1 ENHRY, CDR2 SYGVKD. Trimming pared 2 bases from V and 2 bases from J, leaving 10 bases between. The CDR3 loop spans 15 amino acids. CDR3 amino acids: CAISERQGGNQPQHF. CDR3 coding DNA: TGTGCCATCAGTGAGAGGCAGGGAGGCAATCAGCCCCAGCATTTT.

The J gene is TRBJ1-5, the V gene TRBV28; TRBD1 might be the D (5 bases). The V gene lost 5 bases and the J gene lost 6 bases, with 17 bases spanning the gap. Looked up from germline, CDR1 is MDHEN and CDR2 is SYDVKM. The CDR3 covers 15 residues. In nucleotides, the CDR3 is TGTGCCAGCAGTCACCTAGGCCAGGGTAGTCAGCCCCAGCATTTT. Protein product: CASSHLGQGSQPQHF.

J is TRBJ2-7 and V is TRBV7-2, with D maybe TRBD2 (6 bases). The CDR3 is made up of 17 amino acids. Germline-derived CDR1 and CDR2 are SGHTA and FQGNSA. The V end lost 5 bases, the J end lost 4 bases, and 24 bases lay between the germline ends. CDR3 in amino acids: CASSASAGISIGYEQYF. DNA for the CDR3: TGTGCCAGCAGCGCCTCAGCGGGTATCTCGATTGGGTACGAGCAGTACTTC.